These T cell receptor beta chains were read from a single sample in a study of spatial heterogeneity in lung cancer. TCRdb re-called the 5' RACE reads through MiXCR, storing one row per CDR3 protein. The table lists about 1,900 distinct CDR3 sequences, more than 8.5% of them singletons, with about 21% in the top ten. This sample comprised normal lung tissue next to the tumor, obtained at surgery. These receptors came from a female donor with early-stage non-small cell lung cancer. Each CDR3 is given with its conserved first and last residue. Not all rows give a size; the values are once, few, many and, for expanded clones, a class.

abundance	v_gene	CDR3aa
-	TRBV5-1	CSSSLGTANEKLFF
medium-sized	TRBV3-1	CASSQGVPSGNTIYF
many	TRBV28	CASSLGGYEQYF
medium-sized	TRBV29-1	CSVDPGFDEQFF
-	TRBV11-2	CASSFSPGPQVGEKLFF
medium-sized	TRBV27	CASSLSGGPYEQYF
medium-sized	TRBV7-9	CASSSSGTGLVETQYF
-	TRBV7-2	CASSPIFTGELFF
medium-sized	TRBV5-1	CASSLLTGSLNSPLHF
-	TRBV10-2	CASSDVQGNSQETQYF
large	TRBV5-6	CASSFWGRKYEQYF
medium-sized	TRBV29-1	CSVEDTAHGYTF
medium-sized	TRBV10-3	CAISGQGATDTQYF
medium-sized	TRBV7-9	CASSTSGQGESSYNEQFF
medium-sized	TRBV12-3/TRBV12-4	CASSSHPTENTQYF
medium-sized	TRBV7-9	CASSVTKGLAGELFF
-	TRBV7-2	CASSLVSRETQYF
medium-sized	TRBV2	CASRAGTGGNQPQHF
-	TRBV28	CASRPEAWETQYF
medium-sized	TRBV20-1	CSARDFGGDYTDTQYF
medium-sized	TRBV29-1	CSVVGGGALREQYF
medium-sized	TRBV6-2/TRBV6-3	CASSYGEINNEQFF
large	TRBV13	CASSFTGGAGDEQFF
medium-sized	TRBV4-3	CASSQDRGPYGYTF
once	TRBV5-6	CASSRDRGNGELFF
medium-sized	TRBV7-3	CASSPREGGGYTF
medium-sized	TRBV12-3/TRBV12-4	CASSPRQGGKDEQYF
-	TRBV6-6	CAAGATDTQYF
medium-sized	TRBV4-3	CASSPDRGNTGELFF
-	TRBV28	CASSLVLAGGYDEQFF
large	TRBV4-1	CASSQGRHEQYF
medium-sized	TRBV7-9	CASTPRQGGPLNPEAFF
medium-sized	TRBV2	CARRSSTDTQYF
medium-sized	TRBV5-1	CASSLGSGTGETQYF
medium-sized	TRBV6-6	CASTPGRRGTYNEQFF
medium-sized	TRBV27	CASSLMGGNTEAFF
medium-sized	TRBV28	CASRASRAGQPQHF
medium-sized	TRBV29-1	CSVDPGQGSYEQYF
medium-sized	TRBV19	CASSRMEGLAYEQYF
medium-sized	TRBV30	CAWSGLGQGETEAFF
many	TRBV7-9	CASSLQSGGETQYF
large	TRBV7-9	CASSPTDDQPQHF
-	TRBV7-2	CASSFRTGGRETQYF
medium-sized	TRBV2	CASSRLAPGTDTQYF
medium-sized	TRBV6-6	CASSGALRSSNTEAFF
medium-sized	TRBV11-2	CASSPRSSGVAKNIQYF
many	TRBV10-2	CASSEGRTYEQYF
-	TRBV10-3	CAISENRDDEKLFF
-	TRBV4-1	CASSQDLRAGELFF
medium-sized	TRBV27	CASSPSGTSYGYTF
-	TRBV28	CASSLHGEQYF
medium-sized	TRBV6-5	CASSYTLTGTNYGYTF
medium-sized	TRBV7-2	CATSLWSNTEAFF